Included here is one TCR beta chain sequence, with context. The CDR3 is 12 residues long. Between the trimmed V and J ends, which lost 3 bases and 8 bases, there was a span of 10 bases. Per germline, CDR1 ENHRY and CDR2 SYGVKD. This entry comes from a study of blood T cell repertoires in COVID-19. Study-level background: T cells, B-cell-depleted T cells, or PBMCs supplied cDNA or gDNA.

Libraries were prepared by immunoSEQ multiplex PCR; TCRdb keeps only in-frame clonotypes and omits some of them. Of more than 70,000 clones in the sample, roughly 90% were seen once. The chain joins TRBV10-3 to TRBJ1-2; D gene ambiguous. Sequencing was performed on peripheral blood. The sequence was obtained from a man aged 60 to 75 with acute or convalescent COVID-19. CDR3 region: CAISDWTSGYTF. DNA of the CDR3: TGTGCCATCAGTGATTGGACTTCGGGCTACACCTTC.